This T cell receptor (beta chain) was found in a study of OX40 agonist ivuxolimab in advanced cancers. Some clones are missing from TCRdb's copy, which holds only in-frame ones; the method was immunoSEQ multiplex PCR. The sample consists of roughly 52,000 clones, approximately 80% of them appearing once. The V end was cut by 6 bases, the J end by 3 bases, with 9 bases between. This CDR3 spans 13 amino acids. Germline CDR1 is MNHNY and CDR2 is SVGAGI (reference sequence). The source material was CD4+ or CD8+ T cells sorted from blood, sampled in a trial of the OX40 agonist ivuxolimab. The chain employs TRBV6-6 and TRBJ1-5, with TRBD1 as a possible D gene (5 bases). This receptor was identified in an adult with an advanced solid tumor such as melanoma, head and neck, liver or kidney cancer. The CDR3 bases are TGTGCCAGCAGCCGGGGGAACAATCAGCCCCAGCATTTT. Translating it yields CASSRGNNQPQHF.